This T cell receptor (beta chain) was retrieved from a study of blood T cell repertoires in COVID-19. Study summary: Acute and convalescent COVID-19 samples came from the United States, Italy and Spain. T cells, B-cell-depleted T cells, or PBMCs provided the cDNA or gDNA that served as material.

The repertoire was sequenced with immunoSEQ multiplex PCR; TCRdb's copy has only in-frame clones and lacks some. This sample has roughly 360,000 clones, with about 87% found just once. The V gene's germline CDR1 is LNHDA and CDR2 SQIVND (reference sequence). V was clipped by 5 bases and J by 5 bases; unmatched bases: 6. This CDR3 is 16 amino acids long. Recruits, aged about 18 to 95 years, lived in 24 US areas. The chain employs TRBV19 and TRBJ1-6, with 10 bases lining up with TRBD1. This receptor was obtained from a man in his thirties or forties who had recovered from COVID-19. Sequencing was performed on PBMCs or T cells enriched from blood (not recorded which). CDR3 sequence reads: CASSWSGTGDNSPLHF. In DNA, the CDR3 is TGTGCCAGTAGTTGGTCGGGGACAGGGGATAATTCACCCCTCCACTTT.